The rows below give T cell receptor beta chains drawn from one sample of a study of OX40 agonist ivuxolimab in advanced cancers. Assay: immunoSEQ multiplex PCR; the TCRdb copy retains only in-frame clones and omits some. Of 35,000 to 40,000 clones listed, more than 85% are singletons. The source was CD4+ or CD8+ T cells sorted from blood, collected in a trial of the OX40 agonist ivuxolimab. These receptors all stem from an adult with an advanced solid tumor such as melanoma, head and neck, liver or kidney cancer. The CDR3 runs from the conserved cysteine through the conserved F or W. The order of the fields is clone size, D gene, J gene, V gene, CDR3 DNA, CDR3 protein. A D gene is named only where the DNA matches it firmly. Not every row has a clone size; where given, it reads once, few, many or a size class.

.,.,TRBJ2-7,TRBV11-2,TGCGCCAGCAGCATCTCCTACGAGCAGTACTTC,CASSISYEQYF
.,TRBD1,TRBJ2-1,TRBV7-3,TGTGCCAGCAGCTTCGACAGGGTAGGGCTGAATGAGCAGTTCTTC,CASSFDRVGLNEQFF
.,.,TRBJ1-1,TRBV29-1,TGCAGCGTTGTGGGCCCGCGGGGGTCTGAGAACACTGAAGCTTTCTTT,CSVVGPRGSENTEAFF
.,.,TRBJ2-5,TRBV6-5,TGTGCCAGCAGTTACCGGGGGAAAGAGACCCAGTACTTC,CASSYRGKETQYF
.,.,TRBJ1-2,TRBV5-6,TGTGCCAGCAGAGTTTACTCAAACTATGGCTACACCTTC,CASRVYSNYGYTF
.,.,TRBJ2-3,TRBV4-3,TGCGCCAGCAGCCAAGATTTCACAGATACGCAGTATTTT,CASSQDFTDTQYF
.,.,TRBJ1-1,TRBV7-2,TGTGCCAGCAGCTTATGGGGAGACACTGAGGCTTTCTTT,CASSLWGDTEAFF
.,.,TRBJ2-3,TRBV7-9,TGTGCCAGCAGCGTAGGGGGGGAGGTCACAGATACGCAGTATTTT,CASSVGGEVTDTQYF
few,.,TRBJ1-1,TRBV27,TGTGCCAGCAGTTTATCTTCGGACACTGAAGCTTTCTTT,CASSLSSDTEAFF
.,.,TRBJ2-7,TRBV6-1,TGTGCCAGCAGTGGGGGCGCCGGTTATCCCTACGAGCAGTACTTC,CASSGGAGYPYEQYF
once,TRBD1,TRBJ1-2,TRBV4-3,TGCGCCAGCAGCACCCGGGACAGGGACTATGGCTACACCTTC,CASSTRDRDYGYTF
.,.,TRBJ2-2,TRBV7-2,TGTGCCAGCAGCTTAGGAAGAGGGAGCACCGGGGAGCTGTTTTTT,CASSLGRGSTGELFF
few,.,TRBJ1-2,TRBV19,TGTGCCAGTAGTATGAGGCTGGACTATGGCTACACCTTC,CASSMRLDYGYTF
once,.,TRBJ2-7,TRBV11-2,TGTGCCAGCAGTCCAGGGGAACTGAGCTCCTACGAGCAGTACTTC,CASSPGELSSYEQYF
.,TRBD1,TRBJ2-2,TRBV4-2,TGTGCCAGCAGGCTACAGGGGGTAAACACCGGGGAGCTGTTTTTT,CASRLQGVNTGELFF
.,TRBD1,TRBJ2-3,TRBV5-4,TGTGCCAGCAGCTCCAGGGGACAGGGGGGAGATACGCAGTATTTT,CASSSRGQGGDTQYF
.,TRBD1,TRBJ2-7,TRBV2,TGTGCCAGCAGTGAACAGGACAGGGCCTACGAGCAGTACTTC,CASSEQDRAYEQYF
few,TRBD1,TRBJ2-7,TRBV5-1,TGCGCCAGCAGCGACAGGGTAAAGGACTCCTACGAGCAGTACTTC,CASSDRVKDSYEQYF
.,.,TRBJ2-1,TRBV6-1,TGTGCCAGCAGTGAATTGGGCTCCCCTCGGGACAATGAGCAGTTCTTC,CASSELGSPRDNEQFF
.,.,TRBJ1-2,TRBV9,TGTGCCAGCAGCCCCGAGTGGGGCGCCGGCTATGGCTACACCTTC,CASSPEWGAGYGYTF
.,.,TRBJ1-6,TRBV6-1,TGTGCCAGCAGTGACGGACAGCTCTATAATTCACCCCTCCACTTT,CASSDGQLYNSPLHF
.,.,TRBJ2-7,TRBV2,TGTGCCAGCAAGTGGCAGGGGTCCTACGAGCAGTACTTC,CASKWQGSYEQYF
.,TRBD1,TRBJ1-1,TRBV6-1,TGTGCCAGCAGTTTGAGGGGGCCACCGAACACTGAAGCTTTCTTT,CASSLRGPPNTEAFF
once,.,TRBJ1-1,TRBV2,TGTGCCAGCAGTGAAGCGCTTCGGAGGGGGACTGAAGCTTTCTTT,CASSEALRRGTEAFF
.,.,TRBJ2-3,TRBV7-2,TGTGCCAGCAGCTTAGGGGGGGGACAGGGCACAGATACGCAGTATTTT,CASSLGGGQGTDTQYF
.,.,TRBJ1-1,TRBV5-1,TGCGCCAGCAGCGCCGGGGGCACTGAAGCTTTCTTT,CASSAGGTEAFF
.,.,TRBJ1-6,TRBV15,TGTGCCACCAGCATCGGACAGTTTAATTCACCCCTCCACTTT,CATSIGQFNSPLHF
.,TRBD1,TRBJ2-1,TRBV7-9,TGTGCCAGCAGCTTACCCACCGGGACAGGGAGGAACGAGCAGTTCTTC,CASSLPTGTGRNEQFF
few,.,TRBJ2-6,TRBV9,TGTGCCAGCGCCACTTGGTACTCACAAAGTCGGGCCAACGTCCTGACTTTC,CASATWYSQSRANVLTF
.,.,TRBJ1-5,TRBV21-1,TGTGCCAGCAGCAAAGCGCTCGTACAGGGCCCGAAGCACGGGAGCAATCAGCCCCAGCATTTT,CASSKALVQGPKHGSNQPQHF
.,.,TRBJ1-3,TRBV5-1,TGCGCCAGCAGCTTCGGGGGTACTGGAAACACCATATATTTT,CASSFGGTGNTIYF
few,.,TRBJ2-4,TRBV13,TGTGCCAGCAGCTTCTCGGGGTTGGGGGGAGCCAAAAACATTCAGTACTTC,CASSFSGLGGAKNIQYF
.,TRBD1,TRBJ1-2,TRBV7-9,TGTGCCAGCAGCCCACGACAGGGGGGCTACACCTTC,CASSPRQGGYTF
.,TRBD1,TRBJ1-4,TRBV4-2,TGTGCCAGCAGCCAAGACGGACAGGGGGGTGAAAAACTGTTTTTT,CASSQDGQGGEKLFF
.,.,TRBJ2-1,TRBV4-2,TGTGCCAGCAGTCCGCAGGGTACCGACAATGAGCAGTTCTTC,CASSPQGTDNEQFF
.,.,TRBJ1-4,TRBV7-2,TGTGCCAGCAGCTTAGACAGGGTAGGGGATGAAAAACTGTTTTTT,CASSLDRVGDEKLFF
.,TRBD2,TRBJ2-2,TRBV6-8,TGTGCCAGCAGTTACGCGGATCTAGCGGGGGGTAGTCGGACCGGGGAGCTGTTTTTT,CASSYADLAGGSRTGELFF
once,TRBD1,TRBJ1-4,TRBV7-8,TGTGCCAGCAGCTTCCTGACAGGGGCAAATGAAAAACTGTTTTTT,CASSFLTGANEKLFF
.,TRBD2,TRBJ2-5,TRBV5-1,TGCGCCAGCACCCCGGCGGCGGGGGGGACGGAGACCCAGTACTTC,CASTPAAGGTETQYF
.,TRBD1,TRBJ2-3,TRBV6-6,TGTGCCAGCAGTCTCCTTGGGACAGGGGGCATAGATACGCAGTATTTT,CASSLLGTGGIDTQYF
.,TRBD2,TRBJ2-3,TRBV5-4,TGTGCCAGCAGCTTGGGATCACTAGCGGGGGGGCCCCGGACGCAGTATTTT,CASSLGSLAGGPRTQYF
.,.,TRBJ1-4,TRBV9,TGTGCCAGCAGCGATCAGAGATCCGGGACGGCTACAGAAAAACTGTTTTTT,CASSDQRSGTATEKLFF
.,TRBD1,TRBJ1-2,TRBV10-3,TGTGCCATCAGCCTTAAGACAGGGACAGCGGGTGGCTACACCTTC,CAISLKTGTAGGYTF
.,.,TRBJ1-4,TRBV5-1,TGCGCCAGCAGCTCCCCTGCAGGGGACAACCCTAATGAAAAACTGTTTTTT,CASSSPAGDNPNEKLFF
.,.,TRBJ2-3,TRBV10-3,TGTGCCATCCGATCTGATACGGGCACAGATACGCAGTATTTT,CAIRSDTGTDTQYF
.,.,TRBJ2-5,TRBV6-1,TGTGCCAGCAGTGTACCCCATACGTTGAGCGACAGACCTCAAGAGACCCAGTACTTC,CASSVPHTLSDRPQETQYF
.,.,TRBJ1-1,TRBV12-5,TGTGCTAGTGGTTTAGGGGTCACTGAAGCTTTCTTT,CASGLGVTEAFF
once,.,TRBJ1-1,TRBV9,TGTGCCAGCAGCGAGCGGACGGTGAACACTGAAGCTTTCTTT,CASSERTVNTEAFF
.,.,TRBJ1-4,TRBV5-6,TGTGCCAGCAGCTTTAACAGGATTAATGAAAAACTGTTTTTT,CASSFNRINEKLFF